Listed below are T cell receptor beta chains from one sample, sequenced in a study of OX40 agonist ivuxolimab in advanced cancers. TCRdb keeps only in-frame clones here, not all; method: immunoSEQ multiplex PCR. The table shows tens of thousands of clones, with roughly nine tenths occurring only once. The sample here was CD4+ or CD8+ T cells sorted from blood, taken in a trial of the OX40 agonist ivuxolimab. These receptors were collected from an adult with an advanced solid tumor such as melanoma, head and neck, liver or kidney cancer. CDR3s leave out the opening cysteine and the closing phenylalanine or tryptophan. The size field is filled for only some rows; it gives once, few, many or a size class.

TRBV7-3	TRBJ2-7	.	ASSPSGSGYEQY
TRBV11-2	TRBJ2-1	.	ASSPPVLYNEQF
TRBV28	TRBJ2-7	.	ASSPTTNTVGYEQY
TRBV28	TRBJ2-7	once	ASSLFLPREQY
TRBV30	TRBJ2-7	.	AWSLSSEQY
TRBV27	TRBJ1-5	.	ASSSAGTGWANQPQH
TRBV4-3	TRBJ2-7	.	ASSQATGTGGDEQY
TRBV7-6	TRBJ2-1	.	ASSLEREGLRNEQF
TRBV6-5	TRBJ2-3	.	ASSYTGGAKERQY
TRBV4-1	TRBJ1-6	.	ASSQGAGSSYNSPLH
TRBV19	TRBJ2-3	.	ASDWGKSTDTQY
TRBV7-2	TRBJ2-1	.	AVTEEGSGVYNEQF
TRBV9	TRBJ2-5	once	ASSPGREVLSETQY
TRBV19	TRBJ1-1	once	ASSGDRGLAEAF
TRBV11-2	TRBJ2-5	.	ASSLGLAVAGGETQY
TRBV28	TRBJ2-7	.	ATRQSHEQY
TRBV7-6	TRBJ1-1	.	ASSLSIQGSGTEAF
TRBV15	TRBJ1-4	medium-sized	ATSDDRGQNEKLF
TRBV19	TRBJ1-1	.	ASSPGWTGLGTEAF
TRBV27	TRBJ2-1	.	ASSLTAEGAGEQF
TRBV4-2	TRBJ1-5	.	ASSLGSNQPQH
TRBV5-6	TRBJ1-2	.	ASSSPGRTGDPSRSGYT
TRBV6-1	TRBJ2-3	.	ASSEWDRGVDTQY
TRBV10-2	TRBJ1-1	few	ASSESHRTGNTEAF
TRBV29-1	TRBJ2-2	.	SVEVLNTGELF
TRBV6-5	TRBJ2-1	.	ASSYSGRVPYNEQF
TRBV27	TRBJ2-7	.	ASSLAGGPYYEQY
TRBV25-1	TRBJ2-3	.	ASSGWTSGNTDTQY
TRBV27	TRBJ2-1	.	ASSYSGTIKF
TRBV5-1	TRBJ2-4	once	ASSLPLAGDGNIQY
TRBV15	TRBJ2-3	.	ATRVPGRDTDTQY
TRBV7-6	TRBJ2-5	.	ASSLRGETQY
TRBV7-2	TRBJ2-3	.	ASSFWGSTDTQY
TRBV9	TRBJ2-3	.	ASSALGLSGLSTDTQY
TRBV25-1	TRBJ1-5	.	ASSEYRELQPQH
TRBV27	TRBJ1-1	.	ASSLLGGNTEAF
TRBV7-9	TRBJ2-2	.	ASSLAYRAANTGELF
TRBV12-5	TRBJ2-5	once	ASGLETGLDGETQY
TRBV6-6	TRBJ2-1	.	ASSYSTHNEQF
TRBV29-1	TRBJ2-3	.	SGTLNTDTQY